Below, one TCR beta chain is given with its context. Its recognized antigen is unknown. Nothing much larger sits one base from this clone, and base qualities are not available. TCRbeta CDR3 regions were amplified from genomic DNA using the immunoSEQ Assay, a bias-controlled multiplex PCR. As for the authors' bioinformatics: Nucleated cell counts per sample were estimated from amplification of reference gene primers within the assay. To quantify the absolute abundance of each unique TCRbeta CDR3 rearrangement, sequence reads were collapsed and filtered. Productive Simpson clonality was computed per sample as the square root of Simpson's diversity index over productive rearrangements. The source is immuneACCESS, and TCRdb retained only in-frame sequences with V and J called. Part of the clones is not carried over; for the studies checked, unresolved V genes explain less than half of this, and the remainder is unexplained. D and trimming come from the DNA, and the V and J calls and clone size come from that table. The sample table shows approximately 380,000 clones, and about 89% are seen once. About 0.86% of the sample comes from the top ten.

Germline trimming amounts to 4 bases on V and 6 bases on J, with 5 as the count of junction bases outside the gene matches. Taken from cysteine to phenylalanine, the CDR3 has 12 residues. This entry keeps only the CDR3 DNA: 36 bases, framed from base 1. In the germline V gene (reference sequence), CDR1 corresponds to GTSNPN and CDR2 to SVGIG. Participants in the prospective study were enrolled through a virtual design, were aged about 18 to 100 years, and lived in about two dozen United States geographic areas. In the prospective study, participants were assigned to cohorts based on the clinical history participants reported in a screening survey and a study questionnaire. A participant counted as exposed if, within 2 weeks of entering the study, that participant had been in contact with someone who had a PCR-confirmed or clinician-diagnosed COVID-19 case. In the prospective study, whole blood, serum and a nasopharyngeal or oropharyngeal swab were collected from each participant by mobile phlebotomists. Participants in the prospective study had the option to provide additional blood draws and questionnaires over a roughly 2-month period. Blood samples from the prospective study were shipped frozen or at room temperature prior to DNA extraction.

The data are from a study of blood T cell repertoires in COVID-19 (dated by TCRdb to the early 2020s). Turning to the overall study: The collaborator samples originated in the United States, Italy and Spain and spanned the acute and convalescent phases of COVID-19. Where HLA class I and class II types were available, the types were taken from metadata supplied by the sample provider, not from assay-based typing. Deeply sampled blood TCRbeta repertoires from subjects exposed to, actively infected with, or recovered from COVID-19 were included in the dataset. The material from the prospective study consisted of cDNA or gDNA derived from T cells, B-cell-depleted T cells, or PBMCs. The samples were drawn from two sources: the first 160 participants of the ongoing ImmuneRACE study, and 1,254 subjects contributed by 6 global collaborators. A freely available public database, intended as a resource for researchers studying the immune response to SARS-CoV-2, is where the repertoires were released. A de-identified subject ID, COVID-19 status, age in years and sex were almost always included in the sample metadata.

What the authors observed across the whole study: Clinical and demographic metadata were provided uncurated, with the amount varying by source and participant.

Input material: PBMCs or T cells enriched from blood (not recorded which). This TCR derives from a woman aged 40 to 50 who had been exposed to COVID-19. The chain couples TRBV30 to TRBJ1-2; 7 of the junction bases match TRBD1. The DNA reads TGTGCCTGGAACAGGGGAGGTGATGGCTACACCTTC. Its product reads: CAWNRGGDGYTF.